This TCR beta chain derives from a study of blood T cell repertoires in COVID-19. Per the study methods: Amplification of reference gene primers provided the estimated nucleated cell counts. TCRdb's table, derived via immunoSEQ multiplex PCR, lists solely in-frame clones and lacks some. Clone size and the V and J calls come from that table; the DNA yielded D and trimming. Here the sample spans about 200,000 clones, about 86% being singletons. The V gene lost 1 base and the J gene lost 7 bases, with 3 bases spanning the gap. The CDR3 spans 12 residues. Germline V gene lookup returns CDR1 KGHDR and CDR2 SFDVKD.

This receptor was identified in a woman between 65 and 79 years old with acute or convalescent COVID-19. The chain has TRBV24-1 and TRBJ2-2; no firm D call. The specimen sequenced was peripheral blood. The chain's CDR3 is CATSDFNGELFF. CDR3 bases: TGTGCCACCAGTGATTTTAACGGGGAGCTGTTTTTT.